This TCR beta chain derives from a study of T cell changes during pregnancy in multiple sclerosis. Generated by immunoSEQ multiplex PCR, the TCRdb table keeps only in-frame clones and is missing some. The sample lists about 31,000 clones; around 90% were seen once. Germline CDR1 and CDR2: MGHRA and YSYEKL. The V segment lost 2 bases and the J segment 2 bases; nucleotides outside the gene matches: 2. This CDR3 contains 14 residues. The sequenced sample was CD8+ T cells from peripheral blood mononuclear cells, obtained in the first trimester of pregnancy. The source of this sequence is a female donor with multiple sclerosis, enrolled in a pregnancy study. This chain uses TRBV4-1 with TRBJ2-7, with TRBD1 matching over 8 bases. In DNA form, the CDR3 reads TGCGCCAGCAGCCAACAGGACAGGGCCTACGAGCAGTACTTC. It translates to CASSQQDRAYEQYF.